These 8 T cell receptor beta chains came from one sample sequenced in a study of control samples from healthy donors and cancer patients. The method was immunoSEQ multiplex PCR; TCRdb's version includes in-frame clones alone and lacks a portion of them. Among 130,000 or so clones, approximately 90% were seen once, and the ten largest hold 9% to 13%. The sample consisted of blood. The receptors shown here come from a man younger than 40 in good health.

This chain uses TRBV5-4 with TRBJ2-3; the match to TRBD2 covers 10 bases. The CDR3 loop spans 15 amino acids. V shed 6 bases, J shed 4 bases, and the junction held 8 bases outside the gene matches. Germline V lookup: CDR1 SGHNT, CDR2 YYREEE (reference sequence). The CDR3 bases are TGTGCCAGCAATCCCAGCGGGGGGGCCGCAGATACGCAGTATTTT. Protein: CASNPSGGAADTQYF.

This sequence joins TRBV10-2 and TRBJ1-5; unclear D gene. The CDR3 length is 14 residues. The ends were cut back, 5 bases at V and 5 bases at J, with 13 bases in the middle. Germline V gives CDR1 WSHSY, CDR2 SAAADI. CDR3 sequence (DNA): TGCGCCAGCAGTCCCCGACAAGTTGATCAGCCCCAGCATTTT. This translates into CASSPRQVDQPQHF.

The V gene is TRBV9, the J gene TRBJ2-4; TRBD1 might be the D (6 bases). V was shortened by 4 bases and J by 10 bases, with 18 bases between the two germline ends. Germline V gives CDR1 SGDLS, CDR2 YYNGEE. CDR3 length equals 14 residues. The CDR3 is CASSPLRDKRIQYF. CDR3 nucleotides: TGTGCCAGCAGCCCACTCCGGGACAAAAGGATTCAGTACTTC.

This clone was seen only once. The chain combines TRBV12-3 or TRBV12-4 with TRBJ1-2, with D maybe TRBD1 (5 bases). The CDR3 spans 13 residues. V lost 7 bases and J lost 7, with 16 bases in between. The DNA for the CDR3 is TGTGCCAGCAAGAATTCGGGGGAAGGTGGCTACACCTTC. This gives the protein CASKNSGEGGYTF.

This chain joins TRBV11-2 and TRBJ2-5; D possibly corresponds to TRBD1 (6 bases). Germline assignment: CDR1 SGHAT and CDR2 FQNNGV. The CDR3 runs 13 residues. V shed 3 bases and J shed 5 bases, with 10 bases lying between them. The CDR3 nucleotides are TGTGCCAGCAGCTTCGGACAGAGGGAGACCCAGTACTTC. Amino acids: CASSFGQRETQYF.

The V and J genes are TRBV2 and TRBJ2-2; D not certain. The CDR3 length is 15 residues. V lost 3 bases and J lost 4, with 12 bases in between. Per the germline V gene, CDR1 is SNHLY and CDR2 is FYNNEI. The CDR3 reads CASSDGWPFTGELFF. The CDR3, as DNA: TGTGCCAGCAGTGACGGTTGGCCTTTCACCGGGGAGCTGTTTTTT.

The rearrangement joins TRBV6-1 to TRBJ1-5; D might be TRBD1 (6 bases). V gave up 3 bases and J gave up 0 bases, with 15 bases separating them. This CDR3 comprises 17 residues. Germline V gene sequence: CDR1 MNHNS, CDR2 SASEGT. CDR3 in DNA: TGTGCCAGCAGTGAGCATTACAGGGATTATAGCAATCAGCCCCAGCATTTT. Encoded protein: CASSEHYRDYSNQPQHF.

The J gene is TRBJ1-5, the V gene TRBV19; unclear D gene. The germline V and J ends were trimmed by 2 bases and 7 bases, with 6 bases remaining between them. The CDR3 length is 12 residues. Per the germline V gene, CDR1 is LNHDA and CDR2 is SQIVND (reference sequence). For the CDR3, the DNA is TGTGCCAGTAGTATAAAAGGGCAGCCCCAGCATTTT. Protein: CASSIKGQPQHF.